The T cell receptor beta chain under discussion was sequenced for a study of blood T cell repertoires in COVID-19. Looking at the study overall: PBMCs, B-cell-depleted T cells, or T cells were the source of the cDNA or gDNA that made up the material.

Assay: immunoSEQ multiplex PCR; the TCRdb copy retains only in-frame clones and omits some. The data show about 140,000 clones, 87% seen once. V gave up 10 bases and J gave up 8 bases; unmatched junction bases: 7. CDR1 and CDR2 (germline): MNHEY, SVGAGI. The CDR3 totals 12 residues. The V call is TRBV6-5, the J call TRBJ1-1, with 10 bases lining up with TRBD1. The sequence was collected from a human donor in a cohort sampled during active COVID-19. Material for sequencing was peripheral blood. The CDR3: CATDRDRGEAFF. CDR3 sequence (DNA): TGTGCCACCGACCGGGACAGGGGCGAAGCTTTCTTT.